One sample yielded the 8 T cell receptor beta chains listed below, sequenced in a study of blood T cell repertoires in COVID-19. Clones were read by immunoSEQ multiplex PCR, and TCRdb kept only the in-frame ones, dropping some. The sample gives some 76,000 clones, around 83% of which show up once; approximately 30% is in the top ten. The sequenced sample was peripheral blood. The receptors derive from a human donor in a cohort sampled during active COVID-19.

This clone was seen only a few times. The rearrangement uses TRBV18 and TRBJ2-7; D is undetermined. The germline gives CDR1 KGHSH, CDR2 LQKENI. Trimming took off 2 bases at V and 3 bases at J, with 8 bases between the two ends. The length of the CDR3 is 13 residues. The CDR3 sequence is CASSPNPGYEQYF. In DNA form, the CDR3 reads TGTGCCAGCTCACCAAATCCGGGCTACGAGCAGTACTTC.

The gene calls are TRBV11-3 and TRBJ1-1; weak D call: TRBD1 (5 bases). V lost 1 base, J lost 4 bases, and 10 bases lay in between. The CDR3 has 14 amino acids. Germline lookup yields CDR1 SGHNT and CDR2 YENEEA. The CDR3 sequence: CASSLGGEVTEAFF. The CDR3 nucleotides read TGTGCCAGCAGCTTAGGGGGGGAGGTCACTGAAGCTTTCTTT.

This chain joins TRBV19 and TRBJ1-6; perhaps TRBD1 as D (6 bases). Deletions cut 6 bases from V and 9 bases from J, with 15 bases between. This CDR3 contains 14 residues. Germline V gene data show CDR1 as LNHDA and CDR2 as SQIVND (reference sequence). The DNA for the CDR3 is TGTGCCAGTAGCCGAGGACAGTACGCTTCACCCCTCCACTTT. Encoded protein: CASSRGQYASPLHF.

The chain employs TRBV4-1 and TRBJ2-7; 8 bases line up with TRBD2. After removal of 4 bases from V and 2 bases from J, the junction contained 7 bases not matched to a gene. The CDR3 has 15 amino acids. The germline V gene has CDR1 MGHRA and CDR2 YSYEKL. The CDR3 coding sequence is TGCGCCAGCAGCCCGACCCGGGAGGGTCCCTACGAGCAGTACTTC. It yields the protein CASSPTREGPYEQYF.

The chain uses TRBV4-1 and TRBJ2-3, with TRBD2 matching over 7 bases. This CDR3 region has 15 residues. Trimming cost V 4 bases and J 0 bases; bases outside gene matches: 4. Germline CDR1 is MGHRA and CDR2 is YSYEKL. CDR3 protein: CASSLLAASTDTQYF. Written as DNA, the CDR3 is TGCGCCAGCAGCCTTCTAGCGGCTAGCACAGATACGCAGTATTTT.

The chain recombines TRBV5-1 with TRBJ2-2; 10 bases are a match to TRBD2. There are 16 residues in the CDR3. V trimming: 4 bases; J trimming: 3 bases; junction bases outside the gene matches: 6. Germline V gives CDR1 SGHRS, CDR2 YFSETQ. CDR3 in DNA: TGCGCCAGCAGCCCCGCTAGCGGGGGACACACCGGGGAGCTGTTTTTT. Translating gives CASSPASGGHTGELFF.

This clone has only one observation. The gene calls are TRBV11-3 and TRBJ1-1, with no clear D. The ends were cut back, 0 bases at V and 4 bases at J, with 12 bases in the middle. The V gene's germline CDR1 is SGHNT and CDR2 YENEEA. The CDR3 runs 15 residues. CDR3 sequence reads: CASSLDGPRGTEAFF. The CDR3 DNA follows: TGTGCCAGCAGCTTAGATGGCCCGCGGGGCACTGAAGCTTTCTTT.

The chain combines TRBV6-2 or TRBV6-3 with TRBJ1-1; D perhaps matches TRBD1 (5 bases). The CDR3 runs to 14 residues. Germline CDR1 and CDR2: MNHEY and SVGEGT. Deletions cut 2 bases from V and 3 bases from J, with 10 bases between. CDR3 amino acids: CASSYRGTYTEAFF. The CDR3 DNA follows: TGTGCCAGCAGTTACCGGGGGACCTACACTGAAGCTTTCTTT.